This T cell receptor beta chain appears in the sequencing data of a study of tumor and adjacent non-tumor tissue in lung cancer. Study context: Stage I to III disease affected about nine men and 5 women aged about 31 to 85. Findings and caveats of the study: Patients with more diverse tumor TCRs had worse survival. Tumor repertoires had a smaller top 100 clone share than normal lung. Tumor tissue had significantly higher TCR diversity than normal lung.

A modified ARM-PCR protocol with three rounds of nested PCR amplified TCRbeta. TCRdb reprocessed the multiplex PCR reads via MiXCR and lists one record per CDR3 protein. The sample holds 100,000 or so distinct CDR3 sequences, roughly 60% seen once. This sample's RNA came from whole unsorted tissue. Distant lung tissue was collected more than 3 cm away from the tumor edge. The CDR3 consists of 13 residues. In germline, CDR1 is DFQATT, CDR2 SNEGSKA (reference sequence). Of note for this clonotype: The antigen is not known. A read error may produce the germline difference seen at one junction end.

V and J are TRBV20-1 and TRBJ2-7; D is unresolved. Material: distant non-tumor lung tissue. The receptor was derived from a man younger than 40 with non-small cell lung cancer. CDR3 sequence (DNA): TGCAGTGCTAGAAGGGTGACCTCCTACAAGCAGTACTTC. Amino acid sequence: CSARRVTSYKQYF.